This TCR beta chain was recorded in a study of control samples from healthy donors and cancer patients. The protocol was immunoSEQ multiplex PCR, while the TCRdb copy is restricted to in-frame clones and leaves out a portion. The sample holds some 130,000 clones, 75% to 95% seen once. V was pared by 2 bases and J by 8 bases, with 15 bases of the junction left unmatched. CDR1 and CDR2 (germline): SEHNR, FQNEAQ (reference sequence). The CDR3 consists of 17 residues. The sequenced sample consisted of blood. The receptor comes from a man in his forties or fifties in good health. This chain joins TRBV7-9 and TRBJ1-2, with 9 bases matching TRBD1. CDR3 loop: CASSLRRPGQGGSGYTF. CDR3 DNA sequence: TGTGCCAGCAGCTTAAGGCGACCGGGACAGGGCGGGAGCGGCTACACCTTC.